The clone carrying this T cell receptor (beta chain) showed up just a few times. This sample is drawn from a study of patients and donors after allogeneic stem cell transplantation. TCRdb re-analysed the RT-PCR reads in MiXCR, keeping a single row per CDR3 protein. This sample has roughly 180,000 distinct CDR3 sequences, with less than 45% found just once. V was clipped by 0 bases and J by 3 bases; unmatched bases: 1. This CDR3 has 15 residues. The V gene's germline CDR1 is MGHRA and CDR2 YSYEKL. The TCR comes from a human donor who was either an allogeneic HSCT recipient or a stem cell or donor lymphocyte infusion donor (not recorded which). It is not recorded whose cells these are; they may come from a transplant donor. J is TRBJ2-2 and V is TRBV4-1; 7 nucleotides line up with TRBD2. Sequencing was done on a sample of blood, either unsorted or a sorted T cell fraction (not recorded which). This CDR3 reads CASSQETSDTGELFF. As DNA, the CDR3 is TGCGCCAGCAGCCAAGAAACTAGCGACACCGGGGAGCTGTTTTTT.